Listed below are T cell receptor beta chains from one sample, sequenced in a study of blood T cell repertoires in COVID-19. The protocol was immunoSEQ multiplex PCR, while the TCRdb copy is restricted to in-frame clones and leaves out a portion. The profile shows 500,000 to 600,000 clones, 85% to 90% of them singletons. The sequenced sample was peripheral blood. These receptors were obtained from a woman aged 45-60 years with COVID-19, enrolled during active disease. Each CDR3 is given with its conserved first and last residue. D genes are given only for firm matches. Clone size is not always given. Where it is, it says once, few, many or a class for expanded clones.

d_call j_call clone_size v_call cdr3_nt cdr3_aa
TRBD1 TRBJ1-5 . TRBV30 TGTGCCTGGAACAGGGGCGAAAGCAATCAGCCCCAGCATTTT CAWNRGESNQPQHF
. TRBJ1-4 . TRBV7-9 TGTGCCAGCAGCTTAGACTTCGAAAAACTGTTTTTT CASSLDFEKLFF
. TRBJ1-5 . TRBV19 TGTGCCAGTAGTACCGGGGGTCCCCCCCCCGGGCAGCCCCAGCATTTT CASSTGGPPPGQPQHF
. TRBJ2-7 . TRBV29-1 TGCAGCGTTGTTCAGTCTGCCGGGGAGCAGTACTTC CSVVQSAGEQYF
TRBD1 TRBJ2-2 . TRBV3-1/TRBV3-2 TGTGCCAGCAGCCAAGGATGGGACAGTTACACCGGGGAGCTGTTTTTT CASSQGWDSYTGELFF
. TRBJ2-3 . TRBV18 TGTGCCAGCTCACCCACCGGGGCAGGGGCAGATACGCAGTATTTT CASSPTGAGADTQYF
. TRBJ1-3 . TRBV5-1 TGCGCCAGCAGTCGAGAAGGGGCAGTAGGAAACACCATATATTTT CASSREGAVGNTIYF
TRBD1 TRBJ1-6 . TRBV18 TGTGCCAGTAGGGACAGTATTAATTCACCCCTCCACTTT CASRDSINSPLHF
. TRBJ2-2 . TRBV10-3 TGTGCCATCAGTGAGTCAAACAGGGTTGGCACCGGGGAGCTGTTTTTT CAISESNRVGTGELFF
. TRBJ2-2 . TRBV5-1 TGCGCCAGCAGCTTTTTGGGGGGTCCCGGGGAGCTGTTTTTT CASSFLGGPGELFF
TRBD1 TRBJ2-3 . TRBV12-5 TGTGCTAGTGGTAAATCCAGGGGGTCTAGCACAGATACGCAGTATTTT CASGKSRGSSTDTQYF
. TRBJ1-2 few TRBV3-1/TRBV3-2 TGTGCCAGCAGCCGAACAGATCCTCTTCATGGCTACACCTTC CASSRTDPLHGYTF
. TRBJ2-1 . TRBV11-1 TGTGCCAGCAGCTCGCCTGACAGTTTTAACAATGAGCAGTTCTTC CASSSPDSFNNEQFF
TRBD1 TRBJ1-6 . TRBV27 TGTGCCAGCAGGTGGACAGGGGGCAGGATTTCACCCCTCCACTTT CASRWTGGRISPLHF
TRBD1 TRBJ1-1 . TRBV6-7 TGTGCCAGCAAGCCAGGGGGCTCGAACACTGAAGCTTTCTTT CASKPGGSNTEAFF
. TRBJ2-3 . TRBV7-3 TGTGCCAGCAGCTCACGGGGGACGGCAGATACGCAGTATTTT CASSSRGTADTQYF
TRBD2 TRBJ2-3 . TRBV11-2 TGTGCCAGCGAGTTGATCGGGGGGGGAACAGATACGCAGTATTTT CASELIGGGTDTQYF
. TRBJ2-3 . TRBV24-1 TGTGCCACCAGTACCTCTGAGGGAGGTGGACAAGATACGCAGTATTTT CATSTSEGGGQDTQYF
TRBD1 TRBJ2-2 few TRBV6-6 TGTGCCAGCAGTTACAGGGGACAGGGGGCGACCGGGGAGCTGTTTTTT CASSYRGQGATGELFF
. TRBJ1-4 . TRBV27 TGTGCCAGCAGTGCCTACCCAATTAAACTGTTTTTT CASSAYPIKLFF
. TRBJ2-3 . TRBV10-3 TGTGCCATCAGTGCATCACTGGGCACAGATACGCAGTATTTT CAISASLGTDTQYF
. TRBJ1-2 . TRBV30 TGTGCCTGGAGTGTAGGGCAGGCCCAGGGGAGCTACACCTTC CAWSVGQAQGSYTF
. TRBJ2-5 . TRBV28 TGTGCCAGCAGTTTACGGGTGCGTTTGGAGACCCAGTACTTC CASSLRVRLETQYF
. TRBJ1-2 once TRBV24-1 TGTGCCACCAGTGATTTTACGGCGGATTATGGCTACACCTTC CATSDFTADYGYTF
TRBD2 TRBJ2-3 . TRBV27 TGTGCCAGCATGCTAGCGGGGGACCTCACAGATACGCAGTATTTT CASMLAGDLTDTQYF
. TRBJ2-7 . TRBV11-2 TGTGCCAGCAGCTTATCGGACGGGGGCTCCTACGAGCAGTACTTC CASSLSDGGSYEQYF
. TRBJ2-7 . TRBV5-1 TGCGCCAGCAGCTGGACACCTCAGGGGGAGCAGTACTTC CASSWTPQGEQYF
. TRBJ1-6 once TRBV28 TGTGCCAGCAGTTTATGGGGGGGGACGGTCGCCCTCCACTTT CASSLWGGTVALHF
. TRBJ2-1 . TRBV19 TGTGCCAGTAGTAATCAGTACAATGAGCAGTTCTTC CASSNQYNEQFF
. TRBJ1-1 . TRBV5-1 TGCGCCAGCAGCTTCGAAGCTCAGGACAGTTACACTGAAGCTTTCTTT CASSFEAQDSYTEAFF
. TRBJ2-3 . TRBV11-2 TGTGCCAGCAGCTCTCGCTCCCCAGGAGGGACAGATACGCAGTATTTT CASSSRSPGGTDTQYF
TRBD2 TRBJ2-5 . TRBV24-1 TGTGCCACCAGTTCCTGGGGAGGGCAAGAGACCCAGTACTTC CATSSWGGQETQYF
TRBD2 TRBJ2-1 . TRBV4-2 TGTGCCAGCAGGTCGCTGAGTAGCGGGGGGGACGTGAATGAGCAGTTCTTC CASRSLSSGGDVNEQFF
. TRBJ1-5 . TRBV10-3 TGTGCCATCAGTGAGTCGGGGGGAAGCTATAGCAATCAGCCCCAGCATTTT CAISESGGSYSNQPQHF
. TRBJ2-2 . TRBV5-4 TGTGCCAGCAGCTTGGGTAGCGGAGGCACCGGGGAGCTGTTTTTT CASSLGSGGTGELFF
. TRBJ2-2 . TRBV3-1/TRBV3-2 TGTGCCAGCAGCCTTACACCTACCGGGGAGCTGTTTTTT CASSLTPTGELFF
. TRBJ1-1 few TRBV7-8 TGTGCCAGCAGCCTATCGAAGAGAGTCAGGGGAGCTTACGACACTGAAGCTTTCTTT CASSLSKRVRGAYDTEAFF
. TRBJ1-2 . TRBV28 TGTGCCAGCAGTCTCCGGGGGGGGGACTATGGCTACACCTTC CASSLRGGDYGYTF
. TRBJ2-7 . TRBV6-2/TRBV6-3 TGTGCCAGCAGTTACCAGGCTCCAACCTACGAGCAGTACTTC CASSYQAPTYEQYF
. TRBJ2-1 . TRBV11-2 TGTGCCAGCAGCTTAGGTAGCTATGAGCAGTTCTTC CASSLGSYEQFF
. TRBJ1-3 few TRBV5-1 TGCGCCAGCAGCTCGGACAACTCTGGAAACACCATATATTTT CASSSDNSGNTIYF
TRBD1 TRBJ1-2 . TRBV2 TGTGCCAGCAGGGGGGCGACAGGGCCTAACTATGGCTACACCTTC CASRGATGPNYGYTF
. TRBJ2-2 . TRBV24-1 TGTGCCACCAGTGCCCAGGGTGCCACCGGGGAGCTGTTTTTT CATSAQGATGELFF
. TRBJ1-2 many TRBV30 TGTGCCTTCCAGCGGACTAACTATGGCTACACCTTC CAFQRTNYGYTF
TRBD2 TRBJ2-3 . TRBV27 TGTGCCAGCAGTGATAGCGGGGGGCCTTGGGATACGCAGTATTTT CASSDSGGPWDTQYF
. TRBJ2-5 . TRBV12-3/TRBV12-4 TGTGCCAGCAACGGGGTTGGGGAGACCCAGTACTTC CASNGVGETQYF
TRBD1 TRBJ1-2 . TRBV5-1 TGCGCCAGCAGCCGAGGACAGGGCCCCTTCAATTTTAACTATGGCTACACCTTC CASSRGQGPFNFNYGYTF
TRBD2 TRBJ2-3 . TRBV5-1 TGCGCCAGCAGCATTGGACTAGCGGACTTATTTAGCACAGATACGCAGTATTTT CASSIGLADLFSTDTQYF
. TRBJ2-6 . TRBV4-2 TGTGCCAGCAGCCCTGTAATCTCTGGGGCCAACGTCCTGACTTTC CASSPVISGANVLTF
. TRBJ1-3 . TRBV2 TGTGCCAGCAGTGAAGGAGGGGGGGCCTCTGGAAACACCATATATTTT CASSEGGGASGNTIYF
. TRBJ2-7 . TRBV6-5 TGTGCCAGCAGTTTTTCCCCGGGGGAGCAGTACTTC CASSFSPGEQYF
. TRBJ1-1 . TRBV9 TGTGCCAGCAGCCCCCACGGAGGGGCGGAAGCTTTCTTT CASSPHGGAEAFF
. TRBJ1-5 . TRBV5-4 TGTGCCAGCAGCTTGGGTGGGGCGTCGGATCAGCCCCAGCATTTT CASSLGGASDQPQHF